The clone carrying this T cell receptor beta chain showed up many times. Antigen unknown. Germline values: CDR1 LNHDA, CDR2 SQIVND (reference sequence). Deletions cut 8 bases from V and 1 base from J, with 12 bases between. CDR3 length: 14 residues. The sample is drawn from a study of T cells in Graves' hyperthyroidism and ophthalmopathy. Amplified TCR beta CDR3 regions came from RNA transcripts. First-round RT-PCR with HTBI primers amplified the TCR CDR3 region. TCRdb re-called the multiplex PCR reads with MiXCR, one entry per CDR3 protein. The repertoire has about 610,000 distinct CDR3 sequences, under 15% of them found once; the top ten carry roughly 4.3%. Uncontrolled infections, other autoimmune diseases, pregnancy or lactation led to exclusion of patients. General study points: Most thyroid clonotypes expanded above 0.001 were also detected in blood.

V and J are TRBV19 and TRBJ1-5, with D perhaps TRBD1 (5 bases). The origin of this receptor is a woman in her thirties or forties with Graves' ophthalmopathy. The sample comprised blood. The CDR3 sequence is CASAGRWSNQPQHF. CDR3 DNA sequence: TGTGCCAGTGCAGGGCGATGGAGCAATCAGCCCCAGCATTTT. Using reference TRBV19 and TRBJ1-5 for the parts outside the CDR3, the full variable domain is DGGITQSPKYLFRKEGQNVTLSCEQNLNHDAMYWYRQDPGQGLRLIYYSQIVNDFQKGDIAEGYSVSREKKESFPLTVTSAQKNPTAFYLCASAGRWSNQPQHFGDGTRLSIL.